This T cell receptor beta chain derives from a study of T-cell memory formation after mild COVID-19. Notes on the study in general: Second-wave clones peaking on day 37 lacked confirmed SARS-CoV-2 specificity.

Per germline, CDR1 DFQATT and CDR2 SNEGSKA (reference sequence). The CDR3 is 13 residues long. The junction had 4 bases not matched to a gene; V was cut back by 0 bases and J by 8 bases. As to this clonotype: What it binds is not known.

TCRdb independently ran MiXCR on the 5' RACE reads; one entry per CDR3 protein. Here the sample spans about 150,000 distinct CDR3 sequences, more than 12% being singletons. The sequence was obtained from an adult woman who had mild COVID-19 (a few samples of this study predate the infection). Cell type and time point are not known. This chain uses TRBV20-1 with TRBJ2-1; the match to TRBD1 covers 7 bases. Sequencing input: PBMCs or a T cell subset sorted from them (not recorded which). In DNA, the CDR3 is TGCAGTGCTAGAGAGACAGGGACATATGAGCAGTTCTTC. It is translated as CSARETGTYEQFF.